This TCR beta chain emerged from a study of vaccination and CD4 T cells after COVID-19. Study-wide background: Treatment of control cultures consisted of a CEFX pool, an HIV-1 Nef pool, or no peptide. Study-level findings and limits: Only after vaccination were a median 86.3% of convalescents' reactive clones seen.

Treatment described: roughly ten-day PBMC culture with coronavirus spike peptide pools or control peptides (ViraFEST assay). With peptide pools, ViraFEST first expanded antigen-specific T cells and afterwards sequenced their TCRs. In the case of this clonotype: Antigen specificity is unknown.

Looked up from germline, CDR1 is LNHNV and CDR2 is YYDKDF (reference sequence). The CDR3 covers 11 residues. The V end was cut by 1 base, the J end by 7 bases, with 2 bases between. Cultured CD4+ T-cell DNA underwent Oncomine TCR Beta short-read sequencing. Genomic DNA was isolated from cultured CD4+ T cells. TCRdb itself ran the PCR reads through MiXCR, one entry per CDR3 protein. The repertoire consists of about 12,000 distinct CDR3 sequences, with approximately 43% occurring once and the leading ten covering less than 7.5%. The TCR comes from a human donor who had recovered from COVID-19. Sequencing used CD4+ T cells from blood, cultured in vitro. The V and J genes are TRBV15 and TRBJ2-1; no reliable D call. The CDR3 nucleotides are TGTGCCACCAGCAGAGTGAATGAGCAGTTCTTC. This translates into CATSRVNEQFF.